Listed here is a single TCR beta chain. Its antigen is undetermined. At the DNA level, this CDR3 is encoded by other sequences in the same sample as well. This sample stems from a study of OX40 agonist ivuxolimab in advanced cancers. Study details: Patients got intravenous ivuxolimab at 0.01 to 10 mg/kg every 2 weeks. Whole-study findings and limits: At 0.1 to 3.0 mg/kg, CD4+ and CD8+ blood T cells expanded clonally by week 6. No antigen was identified for the clonally expanded peripheral T cells.

The germline V gene has CDR1 WNHNN and CDR2 SYGVQD (reference sequence). The length of the CDR3 is 13 residues. Assay: immunoSEQ multiplex PCR; the TCRdb copy retains only in-frame clones and omits some. The data show some 83,000 clones, over 90% seen once. The sequence came from an adult with an advanced solid tumor such as melanoma, head and neck, liver or kidney cancer. The rearrangement uses TRBV10-1 and TRBJ2-7; D possibly uses TRBD1 or TRBD2 (7 bases each). Sequences were derived from CD4+ or CD8+ T cells sorted from blood, sampled in a trial of the OX40 agonist ivuxolimab. Written as DNA, the CDR3 is TGCGCCAGCGCCCGGGACAGACTAGCAGGAGTTCCAGTA. Its protein is CASARDRLAGVPV.